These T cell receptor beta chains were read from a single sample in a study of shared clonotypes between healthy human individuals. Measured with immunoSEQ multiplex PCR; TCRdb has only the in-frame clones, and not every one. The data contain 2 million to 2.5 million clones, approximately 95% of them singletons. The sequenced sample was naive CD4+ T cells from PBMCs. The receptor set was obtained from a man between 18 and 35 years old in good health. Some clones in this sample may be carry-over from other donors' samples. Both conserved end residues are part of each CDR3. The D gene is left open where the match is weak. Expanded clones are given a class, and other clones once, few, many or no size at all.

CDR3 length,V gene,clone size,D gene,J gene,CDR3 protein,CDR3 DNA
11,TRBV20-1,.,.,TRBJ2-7,CSAAGGGEQYF,TGCAGTGCTGCAGGAGGGGGCGAGCAGTACTTC
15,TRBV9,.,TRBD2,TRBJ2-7,CASSASGRAGYEQYF,TGTGCCAGCAGCGCTAGCGGGAGGGCCGGGTACGAGCAGTACTTC
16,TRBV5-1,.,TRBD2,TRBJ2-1,CASSTSSGISYNEQFF,TGCGCCAGCAGCACCTCTAGCGGGATCTCCTACAATGAGCAGTTCTTC
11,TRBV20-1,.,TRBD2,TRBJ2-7,CSARGAGEQYF,TGCAGTGCTAGGGGAGCGGGGGAGCAGTACTTC
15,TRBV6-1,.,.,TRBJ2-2,CASSEGWPVTGELFF,TGTGCCAGCAGTGAAGGTTGGCCAGTCACCGGGGAGCTGTTTTTT
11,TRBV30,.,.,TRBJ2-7,CAWTTSYEQYF,TGTGCCTGGACCACGTCCTACGAGCAGTACTTC
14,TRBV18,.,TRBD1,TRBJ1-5,CASSPGTGNQPQHF,TGTGCCAGCTCACCAGGGACAGGGAACCAGCCCCAGCATTTT
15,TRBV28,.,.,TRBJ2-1,CASSSSGSVNNEQFF,TGTGCCAGCAGTTCCTCTGGGAGCGTGAACAATGAGCAGTTCTTC
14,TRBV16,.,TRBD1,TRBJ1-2,CASSQSDRGYGYTF,TGTGCCAGCAGCCAATCGGACAGGGGATATGGCTACACCTTC
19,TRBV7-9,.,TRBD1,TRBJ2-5,CASSSPRTGGNLHQETQYF,TGTGCCAGCAGCTCCCCGAGGACAGGGGGCAATCTGCACCAAGAGACCCAGTACTTC
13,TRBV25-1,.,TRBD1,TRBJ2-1,CASGDRYEVEQFF,TGTGCCAGCGGGGACAGGTACGAAGTTGAGCAGTTCTTC
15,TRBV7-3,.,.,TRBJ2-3,CASSHYGSYTDTQYF,TGTGCCAGCAGCCATTATGGGAGCTACACAGATACGCAGTATTTT
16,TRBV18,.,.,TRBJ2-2,CASSPPSSLVTGELFF,TGTGCCAGCTCACCACCGTCTAGCCTCGTCACCGGGGAGCTGTTTTTT
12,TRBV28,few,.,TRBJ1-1,CASSWGNTEAFF,TGTGCCAGCAGTTGGGGGAACACTGAAGCTTTCTTT
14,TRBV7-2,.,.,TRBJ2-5,CASSLSASDGTQYF,TGTGCCAGCAGCTTATCCGCTAGCGATGGGACCCAGTACTTC
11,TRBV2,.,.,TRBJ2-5,CASSVGETQYF,TGTGCCAGCAGTGTTGGGGAGACCCAGTACTTC
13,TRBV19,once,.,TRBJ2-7,CASSNRVGDEQYF,TGTGCCAGTAGTAACCGGGTCGGTGACGAGCAGTACTTC
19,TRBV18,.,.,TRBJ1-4,CASSPGVQLRRSSNEKLFF,TGTGCCAGCTCACCTGGGGTTCAACTACGTCGATCCTCTAATGAAAAACTGTTTTTT
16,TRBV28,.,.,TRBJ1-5,CASLSWDARGYQPQHF,TGTGCCAGCCTATCGTGGGACGCACGAGGTTATCAGCCCCAGCATTTT
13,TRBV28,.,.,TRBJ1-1,CASSLDRYTEAFF,TGTGCCAGCAGTCTCGACAGGTACACTGAAGCTTTCTTT
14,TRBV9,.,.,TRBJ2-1,CASSVVAANNEQFF,TGTGCCAGCAGCGTAGTGGCCGCAAACAATGAGCAGTTCTTC
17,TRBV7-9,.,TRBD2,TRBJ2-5,CASSLMGSGRARETQYF,TGTGCCAGCAGCTTAATGGGTAGCGGGAGGGCCCGGGAGACCCAGTACTTC
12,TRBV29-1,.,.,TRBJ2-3,CSVDPATDTQYF,TGCAGCGTTGATCCAGCTACAGATACGCAGTATTTT
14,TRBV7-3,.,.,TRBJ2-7,CASSFSGSSYEQYF,TGTGCCAGCAGCTTTAGCGGTTCTTCCTACGAGCAGTACTTC
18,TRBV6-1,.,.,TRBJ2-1,CASSEASDRVSSYNEQFF,TGTGCCAGCAGTGAAGCGTCAGATCGCGTTAGCTCCTACAATGAGCAGTTCTTC
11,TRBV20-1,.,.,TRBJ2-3,CSAYLSDTQYF,TGCAGTGCCTACCTGTCAGATACGCAGTATTTT
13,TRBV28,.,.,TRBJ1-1,CASRTPLETEAFF,TGTGCCAGCCGGACCCCCTTGGAGACTGAAGCTTTCTTT
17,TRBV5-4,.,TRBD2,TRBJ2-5,CASSPGTSGRRQETQYF,TGTGCCAGCAGCCCCGGGACTAGCGGGAGACGGCAAGAGACCCAGTACTTC
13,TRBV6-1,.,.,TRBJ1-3,CASTSGTGNTIYF,TGTGCCAGCACATCTGGTACTGGAAACACCATATATTTT
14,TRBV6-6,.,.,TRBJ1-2,CASSRRTGFYGYTF,TGTGCCAGCAGTCGACGGACTGGGTTTTATGGCTACACCTTC
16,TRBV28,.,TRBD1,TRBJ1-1,CASNPKTHRGQGEAFF,TGTGCCAGCAACCCCAAAACGCACAGGGGGCAGGGTGAAGCTTTCTTT
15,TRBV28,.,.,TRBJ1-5,CASSYPTAKNQPQHF,TGTGCCAGCAGTTATCCGACGGCGAAAAATCAGCCCCAGCATTTT
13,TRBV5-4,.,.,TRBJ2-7,CASSLDGFYEQYF,TGTGCCAGCAGCTTGGACGGTTTCTACGAGCAGTACTTC
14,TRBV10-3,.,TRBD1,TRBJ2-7,CAISGTGGAYEQYF,TGTGCCATCAGTGGGACAGGGGGTGCCTACGAGCAGTACTTC
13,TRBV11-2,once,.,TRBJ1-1,CASSLESYTEAFF,TGTGCCAGCAGCTTAGAATCGTACACTGAAGCTTTCTTT
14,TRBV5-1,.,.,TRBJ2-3,CASSLSRAQRTQYF,TGCGCCAGCAGCTTGTCTAGGGCGCAGCGTACGCAGTATTTT
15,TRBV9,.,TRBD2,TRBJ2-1,CASSVIGTTDNEQFF,TGTGCCAGCAGCGTCATCGGGACTACGGACAATGAGCAGTTCTTC
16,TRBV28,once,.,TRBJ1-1,CASSPSDGRLNTEAFF,TGTGCCAGCAGTCCCTCGGACGGAAGGTTGAACACTGAAGCTTTCTTT
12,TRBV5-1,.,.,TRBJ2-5,CASTDSQETQYF,TGCGCCAGCACGGATAGTCAAGAGACCCAGTACTTC
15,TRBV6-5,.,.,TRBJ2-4,CASSFGGASKNIQYF,TGTGCCAGCAGTTTCGGGGGCGCATCCAAAAACATTCAGTACTTC
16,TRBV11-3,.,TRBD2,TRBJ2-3,CASSSPTSGIPDTQYF,TGTGCCAGCAGCTCCCCGACTAGCGGGATCCCAGATACGCAGTATTTT
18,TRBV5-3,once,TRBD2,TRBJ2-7,CARSNHRRTSGKRYEQYF,TGTGCCAGAAGCAACCACAGGAGGACTAGCGGGAAACGGTACGAGCAGTACTTC
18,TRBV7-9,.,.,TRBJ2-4,CASSPLRQAEEAKNIQYF,TGTGCCAGCAGCCCCTTGAGGCAGGCCGAGGAGGCCAAAAACATTCAGTACTTC
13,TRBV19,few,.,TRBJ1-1,CASRRDAATEAFF,TGTGCCAGTAGACGGGACGCCGCGACTGAAGCTTTCTTT
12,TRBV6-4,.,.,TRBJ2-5,CASSLQLETQYF,TGTGCCAGCAGTCTTCAGTTGGAGACCCAGTACTTC
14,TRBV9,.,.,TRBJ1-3,CASSGGDPLNTIYF,TGTGCCAGCAGCGGGGGGGACCCTTTAAACACCATATATTTT
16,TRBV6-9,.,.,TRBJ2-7,CASSPCGPSAFYEQYF,TGTGCCAGCAGCCCTTGTGGGCCCTCAGCTTTCTACGAGCAGTACTTC